This T cell receptor beta chain was captured in a study of blood T cell repertoires in COVID-19 (dated by TCRdb to the early 2020s). Study-level background: Samples covering the acute and convalescent phases of COVID-19 were provided by collaborators in the United States, Italy and Spain. The material from the prospective study consisted of cDNA or gDNA derived from T cells, B-cell-depleted T cells, or PBMCs. Where available, HLA class I and class II types were taken from metadata supplied by the sample provider and were not determined by assay-based typing. The dataset comprised deeply sampled blood TCRbeta repertoires from subjects exposed to, actively infected with, or recovered from COVID-19. Sample metadata almost always included a de-identified subject ID, COVID-19 status, age in years and sex. The repertoires were made available in a free public database intended to serve as a resource for research on the immune response to SARS-CoV-2. The samples were drawn from the first 160 participants of the ongoing ImmuneRACE study and from over a thousand subjects provided by 6 global collaborators. The paper's findings and limits, for the study overall: How much clinical and demographic metadata was included differed by source and by participant, and the metadata was provided uncurated.

Collaborating institutions collected whole blood in K2EDTA tubes following their own protocols. Collaborator samples were shipped for TCRbeta analysis as frozen whole blood, isolated PBMCs, or DNA extracted from either sample type. Regarding this clone: This receptor's antigen is unknown. No base quality values were provided; no much bigger clone lies one nucleotide off.

Relative to germline, V is missing 7 bases and J is missing 15 bases, with 9 bases of the junction outside any gene match. CDR1 and CDR2 are read off the germline V gene as MNHEY and SVGAGI. The CDR3 runs 11 residues from the cysteine to the phenylalanine. Only CDR3 DNA remains: 33 bases, in frame from the first base. TCRbeta CDR3 regions were amplified from genomic DNA using the immunoSEQ Assay, a bias-controlled multiplex PCR. In the paper's pipeline: Nucleated cell counts per sample were estimated from amplification of reference gene primers within the assay. Sequence reads were collapsed and filtered to measure the absolute abundance of every unique TCRbeta CDR3 rearrangement. For each sample, productive Simpson clonality was calculated by taking the square root of Simpson's diversity index across productive rearrangements. Entries here come from immuneACCESS through TCRdb and include only in-frame sequences with V and J called. Some clones fail to appear in such tables; in the studies checked, an unresolved V gene covers under half of the shortfall, and the cause of the remainder is unknown. V and J calls and clone size are copied from that table; D and trimming were computed from the DNA. The sample table shows approximately 200,000 clones, and about 87% are seen once. The top ten hold roughly 4.2% of the sample.

Sequenced: peripheral blood. The V gene is TRBV6-5 and the J gene is TRBJ2-4; the central 7 bases match TRBD2. The clonotype comes from a woman in her twenties or thirties with acute or convalescent COVID-19. The DNA sequence is given as TGTGCCAGCACCAGCGCGGGAGCCCTGTACTTC. Its protein is CASTSAGALYF.